Following are 8 T cell receptor beta chains from one sample sequenced in a study of cytomegalovirus exposure and HLA in healthy donors. Primers for the PCR totalled 60 Vbeta and 13 Jbeta. Sequenced by immunoSEQ multiplex PCR; TCRdb stores in-frame clones only, minus some. Of 120,000 or so clones in the sample, 65% to 85% were seen once. Specimen: PBMCs. Receptors were obtained from a man aged 18 to 30 in good health and CMV-seropositive.

This clone appeared a single time. The J gene is TRBJ2-5, the V gene TRBV11-2; D perhaps matches TRBD2 (5 bases). Judging by the DNA end, TRBJ2-7 fits better; the J call may be wrong. From germline, CDR1 is SGHAT and CDR2 FQNNGV. CDR3 length: 14 residues. The CDR3 sequence: CASSTRRDSYEQYF. The CDR3 nucleotides are TGTGCCAGCAGCACCCGACGGGACTCCTACGAGCAGTACTTC.

The chain is built from TRBV7-9 and TRBJ1-1; TRBD1 matches 7 bases. This CDR3 region has 15 residues. Germline CDR1 reads SEHNR; CDR2 reads FQNEAQ (reference sequence). Trimming removed 5 bases from V and 7 bases from J; junction bases left unmatched: 13. DNA of the CDR3: TGTGCCAGCAGCCCCCGGACAGGCTCAGGGCGTGAAGCTTTCTTT. Protein product: CASSPRTGSGREAFF.

The chain joins TRBV6-6 to TRBJ2-3; D is perhaps TRBD1 (7 bases). The length of the CDR3 is 16 residues. Germline CDR1 is MNHNY and CDR2 is SVGAGI (reference sequence). V gave up 2 bases and J gave up 0 bases, with 12 bases separating them. The CDR3 spells CASSYGRDRSTDTQYF. CDR3 DNA: TGTGCCAGCAGTTACGGGCGGGACAGAAGCACAGATACGCAGTATTTT.

The rearrangement links TRBV6-1 to TRBJ1-5; D is unclear. Trimming stripped 3 bases from V and 3 bases from J, with 6 bases between. Germline V gene sequence: CDR1 MNHNS, CDR2 SASEGT. CDR3 length equals 13 residues. CDR3: CASSDKFNQPQHF. In DNA form, the CDR3 reads TGTGCCAGCAGTGATAAATTCAATCAGCCCCAGCATTTT.

The CDR3 loop is CASIPLAGVADTQYF. The DNA of the CDR3 is TGTGCCAGCATCCCTTTAGCGGGAGTCGCCGATACGCAGTATTTT. V usage is TRBV6-1 and J usage is TRBJ2-3; 9 nucleotides match TRBD2. The CDR3 is 15 amino acids. V dropped 7 bases and J dropped 6; count of bases not matched to a gene: 11. CDR1 MNHNS and CDR2 SASEGT come from the germline V gene.

The V and J genes are TRBV27 and TRBJ1-2; D is undetermined. The ends were cut back, 5 bases at V and 0 bases at J, with 19 bases in the middle. The CDR3 contains 17 residues. Germline V gene data show CDR1 as MNHEY and CDR2 as SMNVEV (reference sequence). CDR3 sequence (DNA): TGTGCCAGCAGTCCAACACCAAACTTACAGTCTAACTATGGCTACACCTTC. As protein: CASSPTPNLQSNYGYTF.

V and J are TRBV19 and TRBJ2-1; a weak D match, TRBD2 (6 bases). This CDR3 comprises 12 residues. Germline V gene sequence: CDR1 LNHDA, CDR2 SQIVND (reference sequence). V was trimmed by 2 bases and J by 16 bases, leaving 15 bases between them. CDR3 protein: CASSISSGVVFF. As DNA, the CDR3 is TGTGCCAGTAGTATATCTTCGGGAGTCGTTTTCTTC.

The chain links TRBV10-3 to TRBJ1-1, with a tentative D call TRBD1 (6 bases). The CDR3 has 16 residues. The V and J ends lost 3 bases and 9 bases respectively, with 23 bases between them. The germline V gene encodes CDR1 ENHRY and CDR2 SYGVKD. The CDR3, as DNA: TGTGCCATCAGTGACCCGGACAGAGTAACCACGTTAAAAGCTTTCTTT. This codes for CAISDPDRVTTLKAFF.